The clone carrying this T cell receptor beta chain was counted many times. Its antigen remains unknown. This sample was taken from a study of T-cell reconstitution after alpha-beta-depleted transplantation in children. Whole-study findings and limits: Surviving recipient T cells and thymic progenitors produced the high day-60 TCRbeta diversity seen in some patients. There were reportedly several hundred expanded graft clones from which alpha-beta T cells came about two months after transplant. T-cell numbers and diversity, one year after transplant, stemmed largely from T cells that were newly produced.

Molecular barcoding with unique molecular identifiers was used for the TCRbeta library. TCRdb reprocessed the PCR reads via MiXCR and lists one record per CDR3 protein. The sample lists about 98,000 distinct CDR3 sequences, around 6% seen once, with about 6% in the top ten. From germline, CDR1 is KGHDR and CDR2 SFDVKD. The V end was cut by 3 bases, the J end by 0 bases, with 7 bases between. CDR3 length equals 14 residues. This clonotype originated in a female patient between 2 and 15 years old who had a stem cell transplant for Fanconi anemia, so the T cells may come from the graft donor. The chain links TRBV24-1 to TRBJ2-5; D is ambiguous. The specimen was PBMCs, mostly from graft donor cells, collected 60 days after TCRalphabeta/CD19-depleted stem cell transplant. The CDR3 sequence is CATSDRHNQETQYF. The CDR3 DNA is TGTGCCACCAGTGATAGGCACAACCAAGAGACCCAGTACTTC.